This T cell receptor beta chain was identified during a study of cytomegalovirus exposure and HLA in healthy donors. Findings and limits, study-wide: Researchers reported in a later analysis that common viral pathogens appeared linked to several top clusters. Analysis was carried out at a later point, and it linked a missense DCLRE1C variant to TCR beta V- and J-gene trimming.

CDR3 length: 14 residues. V was clipped by 0 bases and J by 6 bases; unmatched bases: 3. PCR primers comprised 60 Vbeta and 13 Jbeta primers. Libraries were prepared by immunoSEQ multiplex PCR; TCRdb keeps only in-frame clonotypes and omits some of them. The sample includes 150,000 to 200,000 clones. Notes on this clone: Antigen unknown.

The sample was PBMCs. The gene calls are TRBV5-3 and TRBJ1-5; 7 bases align to TRBD1. TRBV5-3 is annotated as an ORF whose role is uncertain. The source is a man between 25 and 39 years old in good health and CMV-seronegative. CDR3 bases: TGTGCCAGAAGCTTGGAGACAGGGTCTCAGCCCCAGCATTTT. Translation gives CARSLETGSQPQHF.